Detailed here is one T cell receptor beta chain. The antigen remains undetermined. CDR3 length: 15 amino acids. CDR1 and CDR2 from the germline V gene are SGHTA and FQGNSA. V dropped 3 bases and J dropped 2 bases, with 12 bases sitting between them. This record comes from a study of blood T cells in healthy people across ages. Using a J-beta primer mix together with a sample-barcoded 5' primer, a second PCR was run for about 7 to 12 cycles. A single record per CDR3 protein comes from TCRdb applying MiXCR to the 5' RACE reads. This sample yields 700,000 to 900,000 distinct CDR3 sequences, of which 40% to 65% are seen a single time; approximately 40% belongs to the top ten. Study-wide results and limits: Long-lived donors exceeded aged donors in naive CD4+ cells and diversity.

What was sequenced was blood. This sequence originates from a man at least 80 years old in good health. V gene TRBV7-2 combines with J gene TRBJ2-3, with D unclear. The CDR3 region is CASSFRGGSTDTQYF. The CDR3, as DNA: TGTGCCAGCAGCTTCAGAGGCGGCTCCACAGATACGCAGTATTTT.